The source of this T cell receptor beta chain is a study of T cell changes during pregnancy in multiple sclerosis. CDR1 and CDR2 from the germline V gene are SSHAT and FNYEAQ (reference sequence). The CDR3 runs to 16 residues. Turning to this clone: Mismatch with germline at one junction end may stem from a read error.

Some clones are missing from TCRdb's copy, which holds only in-frame ones; the method was immunoSEQ multiplex PCR. The top ten clones hold around 0.56% of a sample with more than 45,000 clones, about nine tenths of them seen once. V and J are TRBV7-7 and TRBJ2-5; TRBD2 agrees at 10 bases. The origin of this receptor is a female donor with multiple sclerosis, enrolled in a pregnancy study. Here the sequenced sample was CD4+ T cells from peripheral blood mononuclear cells, taken after pregnancy. The CDR3 loop reads CASSRSGRAQRETQYF. The CDR3 nucleotides are TGTGCTAGCAGCCGCAGCGGGAGGGCACAGCGGGAGACCCAGTACTTC.